What follows is one T cell receptor beta chain and its context. This entry belongs to a study of blood T cell repertoires in COVID-19. Overall study context: Collection of acute and convalescent COVID-19 samples took place in the United States, Italy and Spain.

Germline CDR1 is MNHEY and CDR2 is SVGAGI. The CDR3 totals 12 residues. With 6 bases removed from V and 8 bases from J, the gap between germline ends came to 13 bases. Clones were sequenced by immunoSEQ multiplex PCR, and TCRdb holds only the in-frame ones, with some missing. The profile shows approximately 250,000 clones, around nine tenths of them singletons. This chain uses TRBV6-5 with TRBJ2-5; no firm D call. The receptor's source is a man aged 40-49 years with active or convalescent COVID-19. The sequencing input was peripheral blood. The CDR3 coding sequence is TGTGCCAGCAGGCCCGACCTAGGAACCCAGTACTTC. Translating gives CASRPDLGTQYF.